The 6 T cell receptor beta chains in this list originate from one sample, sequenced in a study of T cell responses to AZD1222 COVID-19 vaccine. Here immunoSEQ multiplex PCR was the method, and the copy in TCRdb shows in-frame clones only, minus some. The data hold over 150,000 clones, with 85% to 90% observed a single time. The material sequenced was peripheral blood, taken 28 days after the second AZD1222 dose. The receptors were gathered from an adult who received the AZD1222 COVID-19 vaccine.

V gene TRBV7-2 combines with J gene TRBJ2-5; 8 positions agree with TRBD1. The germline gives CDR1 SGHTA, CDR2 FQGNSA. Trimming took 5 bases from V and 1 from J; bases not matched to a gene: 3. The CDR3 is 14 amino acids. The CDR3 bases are TGTGCCAGCAGCCGGACAGGGTTCCAAGAGACCCAGTACTTC. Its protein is CASSRTGFQETQYF. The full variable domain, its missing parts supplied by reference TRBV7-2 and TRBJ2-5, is GAGVSQSPSNKVTEKGKDVELRCDPISGHTALYWYRQSLGQGLEFLIYFQGNSAPDKSGLPSDRFSAERTGGSVSTLTIQRTQQEDSAVYLCASSRTGFQETQYFGPGTRLLVL.

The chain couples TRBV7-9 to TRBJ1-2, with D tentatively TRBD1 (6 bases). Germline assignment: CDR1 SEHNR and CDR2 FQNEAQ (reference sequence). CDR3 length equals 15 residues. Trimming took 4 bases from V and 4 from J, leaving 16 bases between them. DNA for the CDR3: TGTGCCAGCAGCTCAGCACAGGGCGCTATCTATGGCTACACCTTC. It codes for CASSSAQGAIYGYTF. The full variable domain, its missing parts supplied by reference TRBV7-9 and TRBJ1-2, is DTGVSQNPRHKITKRGQNVTFRCDPISEHNRLYWYRQTLGQGPEFLTYFQNEAQLEKSRLLSDRFSAERPKGSFSTLEIQRTEQGDSAMYLCASSSAQGAIYGYTFGSGTRLTVV.

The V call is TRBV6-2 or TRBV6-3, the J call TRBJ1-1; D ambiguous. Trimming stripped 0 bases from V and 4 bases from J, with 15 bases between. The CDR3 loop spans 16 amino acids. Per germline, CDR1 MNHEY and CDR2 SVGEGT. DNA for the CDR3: TGTGCCAGCAGTTACTCGATTCGGGTAGTTGGCACTGAAGCTTTCTTT. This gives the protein CASSYSIRVVGTEAFF.

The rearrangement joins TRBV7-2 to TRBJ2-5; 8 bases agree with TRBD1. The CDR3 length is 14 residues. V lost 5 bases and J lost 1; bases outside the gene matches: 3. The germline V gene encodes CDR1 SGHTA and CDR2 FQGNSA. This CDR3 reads CASSRDRFQETQYF. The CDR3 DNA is TGTGCCAGCAGCCGGGACAGGTTCCAAGAGACCCAGTACTTC.

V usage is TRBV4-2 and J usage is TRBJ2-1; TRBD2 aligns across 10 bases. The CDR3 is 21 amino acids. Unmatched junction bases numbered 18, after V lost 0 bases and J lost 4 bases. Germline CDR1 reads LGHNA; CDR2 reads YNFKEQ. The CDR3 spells CASSQDPHERGGPIFYNEQFF. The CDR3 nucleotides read TGTGCCAGCAGCCAAGATCCCCATGAGCGGGGGGGCCCCATCTTTTACAATGAGCAGTTCTTC.

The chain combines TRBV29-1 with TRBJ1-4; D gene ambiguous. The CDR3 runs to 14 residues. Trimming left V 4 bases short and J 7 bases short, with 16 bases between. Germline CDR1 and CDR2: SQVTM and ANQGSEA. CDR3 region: CSVGVGGRAEKLFF. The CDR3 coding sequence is TGCAGCGTTGGAGTCGGAGGGAGGGCTGAAAAACTGTTTTTT.